One and the same sample provided the 2 T cell receptor beta chains below, sequenced in a study of a mutant IDH1 vaccine in newly diagnosed glioma. These TCRs' antigens remain unknown. As to time point: week 47, end of study. The content of each vaccine dose was 300 ug of mutant IDH1 20-mer peptide, and topical imiquimod accompanied it. Clones were read by immunoSEQ multiplex PCR, and TCRdb kept only the in-frame ones, dropping some. The table lists 45,000 to 65,000 clones, 65% of them singletons, with about 5% in the top ten. The sequenced sample was peripheral blood mononuclear cells (PBMCs), obtained from a glioma patient whose treatment included an IDH1 peptide vaccine. The receptors come from a man aged 35 to 55 with glioma. Some clones in this sample may be carry-over from other donors' samples.

The CDR3 DNA is TGTGCCAGCAGTGGGCAGAGCAACACTGAAGCTTTCTTT. It specifies CASSGQSNTEAFF. The V and J genes are TRBV6-1 and TRBJ1-1; D is ambiguous. The CDR3 consists of 13 residues. Per the germline V gene, CDR1 is MNHNS and CDR2 is SASEGT. With 4 bases removed from V and 2 bases from J, the gap between germline ends came to 8 bases.

V usage is TRBV29-1 and J usage is TRBJ2-1; 7 bases are shared with TRBD2. CDR3 length equals 14 residues. Germline V gene sequence: CDR1 SQVTM, CDR2 ANQGSEA. The CDR3 here is CTGRGANSYNEQFF. The CDR3 nucleotides are TGCACGGGGAGGGGAGCCAACTCCTACAATGAGCAGTTCTTC.